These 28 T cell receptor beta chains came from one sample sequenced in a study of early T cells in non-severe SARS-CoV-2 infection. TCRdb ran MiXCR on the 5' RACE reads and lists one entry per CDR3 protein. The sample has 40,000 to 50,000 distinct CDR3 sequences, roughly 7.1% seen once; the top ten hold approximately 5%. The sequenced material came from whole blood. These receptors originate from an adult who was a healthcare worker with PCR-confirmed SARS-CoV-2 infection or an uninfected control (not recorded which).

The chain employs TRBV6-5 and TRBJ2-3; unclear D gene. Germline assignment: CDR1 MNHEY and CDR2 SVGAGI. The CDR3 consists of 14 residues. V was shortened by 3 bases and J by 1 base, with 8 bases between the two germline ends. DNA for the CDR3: TGTGCCAGCAGTTATTTTGGCCGCACAGATACGCAGTATTTT. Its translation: CASSYFGRTDTQYF.

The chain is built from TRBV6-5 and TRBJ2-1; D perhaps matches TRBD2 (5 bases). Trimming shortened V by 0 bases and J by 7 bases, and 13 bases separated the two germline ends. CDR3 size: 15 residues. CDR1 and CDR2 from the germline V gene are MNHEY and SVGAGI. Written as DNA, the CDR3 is TGTGCCAGCAGTTACTCGCCCGGGGTCCGTAATGAGCAGTTCTTC. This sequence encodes CASSYSPGVRNEQFF.

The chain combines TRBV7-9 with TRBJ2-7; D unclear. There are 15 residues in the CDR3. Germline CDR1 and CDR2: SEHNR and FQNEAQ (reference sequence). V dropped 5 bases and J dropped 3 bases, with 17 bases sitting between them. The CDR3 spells CASSPHKNYRYEQYF. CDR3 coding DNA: TGTGCCAGCAGCCCACACAAAAATTATCGCTACGAGCAGTACTTC.

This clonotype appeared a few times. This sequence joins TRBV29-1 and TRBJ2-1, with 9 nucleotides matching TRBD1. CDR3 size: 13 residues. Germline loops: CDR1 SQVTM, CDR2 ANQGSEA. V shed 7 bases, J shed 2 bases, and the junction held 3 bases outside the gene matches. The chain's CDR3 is CSADRGAYNEQFF. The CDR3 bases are TGCAGCGCCGACAGGGGGGCCTACAATGAGCAGTTCTTC.

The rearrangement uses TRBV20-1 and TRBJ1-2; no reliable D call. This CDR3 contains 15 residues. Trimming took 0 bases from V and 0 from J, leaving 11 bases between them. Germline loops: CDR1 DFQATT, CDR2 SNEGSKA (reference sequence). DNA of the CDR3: TGCAGTGCTAGAGATCTCGGGTTAGCTAACTATGGCTACACCTTC. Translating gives CSARDLGLANYGYTF.

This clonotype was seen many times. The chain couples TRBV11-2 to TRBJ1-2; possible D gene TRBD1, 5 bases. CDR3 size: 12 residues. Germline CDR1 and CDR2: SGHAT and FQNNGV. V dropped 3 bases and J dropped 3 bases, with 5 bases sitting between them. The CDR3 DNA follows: TGTGCCAGCAGCTTGGGGGACTATGGCTACACCTTC. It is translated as CASSLGDYGYTF.

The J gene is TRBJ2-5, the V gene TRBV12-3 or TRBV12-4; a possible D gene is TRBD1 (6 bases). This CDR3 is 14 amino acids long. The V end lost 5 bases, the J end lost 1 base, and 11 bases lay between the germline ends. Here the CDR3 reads CASSPTGSQETQYF. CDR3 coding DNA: TGTGCCAGCAGTCCGACAGGTTCCCAAGAGACCCAGTACTTC.

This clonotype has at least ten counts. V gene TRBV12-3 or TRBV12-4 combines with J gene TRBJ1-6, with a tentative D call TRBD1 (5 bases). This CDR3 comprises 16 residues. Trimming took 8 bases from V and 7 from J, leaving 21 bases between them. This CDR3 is CASLPGLPAANSPLHF. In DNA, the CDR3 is TGTGCCAGCTTACCAGGGCTACCGGCTGCAAATTCACCCCTCCACTTT.

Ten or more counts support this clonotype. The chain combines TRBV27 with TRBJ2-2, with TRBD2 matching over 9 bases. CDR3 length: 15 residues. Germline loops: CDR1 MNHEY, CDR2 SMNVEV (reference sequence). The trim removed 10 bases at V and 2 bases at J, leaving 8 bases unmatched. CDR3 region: CATGGGGANTGELFF. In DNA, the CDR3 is TGTGCCACCGGAGGCGGGGGGGCCAACACCGGGGAGCTGTTTTTT.

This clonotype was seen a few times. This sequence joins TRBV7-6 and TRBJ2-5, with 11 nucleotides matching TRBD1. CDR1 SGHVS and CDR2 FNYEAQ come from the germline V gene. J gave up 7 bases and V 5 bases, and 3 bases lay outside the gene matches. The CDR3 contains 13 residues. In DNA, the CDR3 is TGTGCCAGCAGCCAGGGACAGGGGGGGACCCAGTACTTC. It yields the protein CASSQGQGGTQYF.

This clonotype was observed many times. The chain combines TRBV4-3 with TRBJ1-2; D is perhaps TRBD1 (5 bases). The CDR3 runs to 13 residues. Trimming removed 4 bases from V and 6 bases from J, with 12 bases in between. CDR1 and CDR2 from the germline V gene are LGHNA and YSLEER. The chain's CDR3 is CASSPSPGNGYTF. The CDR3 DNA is TGCGCCAGCAGCCCGAGCCCAGGGAATGGCTACACCTTC.

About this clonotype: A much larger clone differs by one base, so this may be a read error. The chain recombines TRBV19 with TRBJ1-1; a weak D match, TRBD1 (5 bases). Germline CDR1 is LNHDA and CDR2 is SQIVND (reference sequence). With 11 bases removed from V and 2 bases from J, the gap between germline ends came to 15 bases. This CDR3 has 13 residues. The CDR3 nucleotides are TGTGCCTGCCAGGTTGGGGCTAACACTGAAGCTTTCTTT. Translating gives CACQVGANTEAFF.

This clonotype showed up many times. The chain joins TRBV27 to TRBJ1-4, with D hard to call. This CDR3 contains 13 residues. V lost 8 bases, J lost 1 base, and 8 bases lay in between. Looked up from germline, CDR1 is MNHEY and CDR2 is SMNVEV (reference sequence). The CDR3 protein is CASGPGTNEKLFF. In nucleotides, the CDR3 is TGTGCCAGCGGACCGGGAACTAATGAAAAACTGTTTTTT.

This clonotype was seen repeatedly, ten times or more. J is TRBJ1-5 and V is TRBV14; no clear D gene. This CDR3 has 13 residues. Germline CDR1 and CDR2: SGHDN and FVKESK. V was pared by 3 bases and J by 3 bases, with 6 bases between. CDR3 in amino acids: CASSQGFNQPQHF. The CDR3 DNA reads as TGTGCCAGCAGCCAGGGATTCAATCAGCCCCAGCATTTT.

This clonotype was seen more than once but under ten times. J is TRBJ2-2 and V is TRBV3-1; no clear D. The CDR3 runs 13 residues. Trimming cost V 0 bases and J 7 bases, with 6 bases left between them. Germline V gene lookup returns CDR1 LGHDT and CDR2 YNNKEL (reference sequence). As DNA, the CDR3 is TGTGCCAGCAGCCAAGATGCCGGCGGGGAGCTGTTTTTT. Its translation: CASSQDAGGELFF.

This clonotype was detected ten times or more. CDR3 region: CASSLTPAGGRTEAFF. CDR3 sequence (DNA): TGTGCCAGCAGCTTAACGCCCGCAGGGGGCCGGACTGAAGCTTTCTTT. The chain employs TRBV7-9 and TRBJ1-1; 8 nucleotides align to TRBD1. V gave up 2 bases and J gave up 5 bases; unmatched junction bases: 10. The germline gives CDR1 SEHNR, CDR2 FQNEAQ (reference sequence). CDR3 length equals 16 residues.

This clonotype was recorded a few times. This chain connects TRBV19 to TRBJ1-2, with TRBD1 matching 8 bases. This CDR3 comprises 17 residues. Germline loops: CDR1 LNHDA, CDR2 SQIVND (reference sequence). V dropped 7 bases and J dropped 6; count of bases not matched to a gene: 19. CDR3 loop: CASKSFHRDRMSHGYTF. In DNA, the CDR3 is TGTGCCAGTAAAAGCTTCCACCGGGACAGGATGTCTCATGGCTACACCTTC.

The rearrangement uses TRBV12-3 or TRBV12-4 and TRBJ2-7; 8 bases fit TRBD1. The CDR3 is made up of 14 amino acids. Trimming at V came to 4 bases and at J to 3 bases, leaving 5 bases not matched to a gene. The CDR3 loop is CASSSRDRSYEQYF. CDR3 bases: TGTGCCAGCAGTTCACGGGACAGGAGCTACGAGCAGTACTTC.

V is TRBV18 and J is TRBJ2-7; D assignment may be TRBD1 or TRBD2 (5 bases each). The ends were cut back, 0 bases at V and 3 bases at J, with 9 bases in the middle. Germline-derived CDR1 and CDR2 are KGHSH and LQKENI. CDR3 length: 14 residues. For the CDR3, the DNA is TGTGCCAGCTCACCACCCGGGACCCACTACGAGCAGTACTTC. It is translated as CASSPPGTHYEQYF. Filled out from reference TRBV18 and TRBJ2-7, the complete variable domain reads NAGVMQNPRHLVRRRGQEARLRCSPMKGHSHVYWYRQLPEEGLKFMVYLQKENIIDESGMPKERFSAEFPKEGPSILRIQQVVRGDSAAYFCASSPPGTHYEQYFGPGTRLTVT.

CDR3 bases: TGTGCCAGCAGCCAAAGGCCCCCCGGGACAGGAATCACAGATACGCAGTATTTT. Translated: CASSQRPPGTGITDTQYF. The J gene is TRBJ2-3, the V gene TRBV3-1, with 8 bases matching TRBD1. The CDR3 runs to 18 residues. CDR1 and CDR2 from the germline V gene are LGHDT and YNNKEL (reference sequence). The junction had 12 bases not matched to a gene; V was cut back by 2 bases and J by 2 bases.

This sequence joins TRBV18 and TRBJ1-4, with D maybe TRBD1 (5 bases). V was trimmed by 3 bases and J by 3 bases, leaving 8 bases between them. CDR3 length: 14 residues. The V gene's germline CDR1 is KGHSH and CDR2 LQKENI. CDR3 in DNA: TGTGCCAGCTCACCTGACAGTGCTAATGAAAAACTGTTTTTT. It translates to CASSPDSANEKLFF.

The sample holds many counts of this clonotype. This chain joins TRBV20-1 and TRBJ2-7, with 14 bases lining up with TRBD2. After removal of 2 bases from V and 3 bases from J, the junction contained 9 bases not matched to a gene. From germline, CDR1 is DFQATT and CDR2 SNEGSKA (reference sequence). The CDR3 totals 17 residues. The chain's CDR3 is CSARNGLAGGVGYEQYF. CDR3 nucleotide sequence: TGCAGTGCTAGAAACGGACTAGCGGGAGGTGTTGGCTACGAGCAGTACTTC.

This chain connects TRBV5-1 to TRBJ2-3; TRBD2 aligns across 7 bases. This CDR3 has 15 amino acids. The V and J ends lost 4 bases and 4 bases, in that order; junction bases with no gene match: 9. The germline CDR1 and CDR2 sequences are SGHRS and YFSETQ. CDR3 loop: CASSTSDDSADTQYF. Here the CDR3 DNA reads TGCGCCAGCAGCACTAGCGATGATAGTGCAGATACGCAGTATTTT.

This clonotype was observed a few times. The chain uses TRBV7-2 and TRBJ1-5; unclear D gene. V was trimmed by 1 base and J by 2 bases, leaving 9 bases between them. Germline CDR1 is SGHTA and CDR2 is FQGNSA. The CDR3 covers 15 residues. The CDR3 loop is CASSLGVYGNQPQHF. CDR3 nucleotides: TGTGCCAGCAGCTTAGGGGTATACGGCAATCAGCCCCAGCATTTT.

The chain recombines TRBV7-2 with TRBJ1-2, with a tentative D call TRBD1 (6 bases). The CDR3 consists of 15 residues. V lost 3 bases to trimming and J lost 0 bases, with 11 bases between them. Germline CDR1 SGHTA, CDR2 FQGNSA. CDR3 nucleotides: TGTGCCAGCAGCTTTACAGGGATACCTAACTATGGCTACACCTTC. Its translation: CASSFTGIPNYGYTF.

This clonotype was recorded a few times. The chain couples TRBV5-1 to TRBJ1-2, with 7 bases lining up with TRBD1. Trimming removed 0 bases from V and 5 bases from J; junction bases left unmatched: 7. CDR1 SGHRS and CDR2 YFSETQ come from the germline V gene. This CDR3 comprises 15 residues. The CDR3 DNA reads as TGCGCCAGCAGCTTGGACCGGGACAGAGGATATGGCTACACCTTC. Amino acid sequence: CASSLDRDRGYGYTF.

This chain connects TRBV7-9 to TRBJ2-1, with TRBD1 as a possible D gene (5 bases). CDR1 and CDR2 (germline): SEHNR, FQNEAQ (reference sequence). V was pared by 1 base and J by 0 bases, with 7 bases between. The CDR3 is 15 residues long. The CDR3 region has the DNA TGTGCCAGCAGCTTAGTGGGGCACTCCTACAATGAGCAGTTCTTC. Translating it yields CASSLVGHSYNEQFF.

The chain's CDR3 is CASSFGADTQYF. Here the CDR3 DNA reads TGTGCCAGCAGTTTTGGAGCAGATACGCAGTATTTT. The J gene is TRBJ2-3, the V gene TRBV12-3 or TRBV12-4; unclear D gene. There are 12 residues in the CDR3. V was trimmed by 3 bases and J by 4 bases, leaving 5 bases between them.